This T cell receptor (beta chain) was identified during a study of monozygotic twins with inflammatory bowel disease. Findings and limits, study-wide: No single strong signal or clonotype associated with IBD was supported.

The germline V gene has CDR1 SQVTM and CDR2 ANQGSEA. This CDR3 has 14 residues. TCRdb reanalyzed the 5' RACE reads and collapses them to one entry per CDR3 protein, without DNA. This repertoire includes about 380,000 distinct CDR3 sequences. A note on this clonotype: Antigen: not known.

The sequenced sample was blood. The chain carries TRBV29-1 and TRBJ2-3; the TCRdb D gene call, TRBD2, has no DNA to confirm it. The receptor was isolated from a human donor with ulcerative colitis or Crohn's disease, or a healthy co-twin of an affected twin (not recorded which). CDR3 protein: CSVAGGAGPDTQYF.